A single sample gave rise to the 6 T cell receptor beta chains below, sequenced in a study of siplizumab effects on memory and regulatory T cells. Assay: immunoSEQ multiplex PCR; the TCRdb copy retains only in-frame clones and omits some. This sample has tens of thousands of clones; over 95% occur once, and the top ten carry around 0.99%. Specimen: naive CD8+ T cells sorted from blood. The receptors stem from a human donor in good health.

The chain couples TRBV19 to TRBJ1-1; TRBD1 is a possible D gene (6 bases). CDR1 LNHDA and CDR2 SQIVND come from the germline V gene (reference sequence). The CDR3 is 12 amino acids. The CDR3 nucleotides are TGTGCGTCCGGGACATTGAACACTGAAGCTTTCTTT. This encodes CASGTLNTEAFF.

The chain joins TRBV11-3 to TRBJ2-3, with D tentatively TRBD2 (6 bases). This CDR3 is 16 amino acids long. The germline V and J ends were trimmed by 5 bases and 6 bases, with 21 bases remaining between them. From germline, CDR1 is SGHNT and CDR2 YENEEA. The CDR3 coding sequence is TGTGCCAGCAGCACCGACCCGGGGGTGCCCTTGGATACGCAGTATTTT. Protein product: CASSTDPGVPLDTQYF. Full variable domain (rest looked up from reference TRBV11-3 and TRBJ2-3): EAGVVQSPRYKIIEKKQPVAFWCNPISGHNTLYWYLQNLGQGPELLIRYENEEAVDDSQLPKDRFSAERLKGVDSTLKIQPAELGDSAVYLCASSTDPGVPLDTQYFGPGTRLTVL.

The chain links TRBV11-3 to TRBJ1-5; D perhaps matches TRBD1 (5 bases). The germline CDR1 and CDR2 sequences are SGHNT and YENEEA. Trimming removed 5 bases from V and 7 bases from J, with 21 bases in between. The CDR3 sequence is 16 residues long. CDR3 region: CASSALRDGSRQPQHF. As DNA, the CDR3 is TGTGCCAGCAGCGCACTCCGGGACGGCAGTCGACAGCCCCAGCATTTT.

This chain links TRBV9 with TRBJ1-2; a possible D gene is TRBD1 (5 bases). V was cut by 4 bases and J by 5 bases, with 18 bases left in between. The CDR3 loop spans 15 amino acids. Germline CDR1 SGDLS, CDR2 YYNGEE. This CDR3 is CASSTAGTANYGYTF. CDR3 nucleotides: TGTGCCAGCAGCACGGCCGGGACGGCGAATTATGGCTACACCTTC.

Comment on this clone: The sample contains more than one DNA sequence encoding this CDR3. This chain connects TRBV6-1 to TRBJ1-5; D gene uncertain. Germline values: CDR1 MNHNS, CDR2 SASEGT. This CDR3 region has 11 residues. Trimming removed 2 bases from V and 7 bases from J, with 3 bases in between. DNA of the CDR3: TGTGCCAGCAGTGAAAACCAGCCCCAGCATTTT. Translating it yields CASSENQPQHF.

The CDR3 here is CASIQSPDTQYF. The CDR3 nucleotides read TGTGCCAGCATACAGAGCCCAGATACGCAGTATTTT. The V gene is TRBV2, the J gene TRBJ2-3; D uncertain. This CDR3 has 12 residues. CDR1 SNHLY and CDR2 FYNNEI come from the germline V gene. Trimming pared 7 bases from V and 4 bases from J, leaving 9 bases between.